The T cell receptor beta chain described here comes from a study of blood T cells in healthy people across ages (dated by TCRdb to between 2014 and 2017). Describing the broader study: Template switching captured roughly one uniquely barcoded TCR beta cDNA molecule per two T cells in model experiments. To avoid experimental bias, donors of different ages were distributed randomly across sequencing lanes. To track age-related changes in TCR beta repertoire diversity, the study relied on deep sequencing normalized with unique cDNA molecular identifiers. Donors were grouped into four age groups: young (average roughly 15 years), middle-aged (roughly 38), aged (around 66) and long-lived (over 80). Two additional independent replicas of 1 million unique cDNA reads from the same blood draw were analyzed for two donors (one aged 18 to 30 and one aged 80 or older). The paper's findings and limits, for the study overall: Because donor CMV infection status was unknown, age-related changes in expanded clonotypes were potentially confounded. As age increased, observed TCR beta diversity per million T cells dropped in a roughly linear way, and a significant reduction was already evident by age 40. Estimates of total diversity from one million sequenced T cells were regarded as lower bounds and underestimates. There was a strong correlation between observed TCR beta diversity and the percentage of naive T cells measured by flow cytometry. Bulk unsorted PBMC profiling prevented conclusive comparison of naive and antigen-experienced compartments. The long-lived group showed more naive CD4+ T cells, fewer expanded clones and increased TCR diversity than the aged group, suggesting age selection.

Worth noting for this clonotype: What this receptor recognizes is not known. No per-base quality is available; no much larger clone lies one base away.

Systemically healthy Caucasian individuals from Russia, 35 to 50 in total and aged 6 to 90 years, were included as donors. Each donor gave ten milliliters of peripheral blood, drawn into EDTA-treated Vacutainer tubes. Ficoll-Paque density-gradient centrifugation was used to isolate PBMCs, with at least 6 million obtained per sample. Total RNA was extracted from PBMCs with Trizol reagent, with at least 6 micrograms obtained per sample. For every donor, flow cytometry on a PBMC aliquot measured the percentage of naive CD45RAhigh/CD27high T cells. Libraries were built with 5' RACE. A second roughly 6 to 11 cycle PCR used a sample-barcoded 5' primer and a J-beta primer mix. A unique molecular identifier was introduced onto each TCR beta cDNA molecule by a template-switch 5' adaptor carrying 12 random nucleotides. At least 2.5 million CDR3-containing paired-end reads were obtained from each sample. First-strand cDNA synthesis was performed from all RNA using the Mint cDNA synthesis kit, with priming by a TRBC-specific oligonucleotide. Following uracil-DNA glycosylase treatment, a first 18-cycle PCR with universal primers M1SS and BC2_uni_R was performed on all cDNA. The authors' pipeline ran thus. Each sample was normalized by randomly selecting 1 million high-quality reads, each carrying a distinct molecular identifier. Instead of being binned into consensus sequences, reads with shared molecular identifiers were discarded. MiTCR, with a Q25 quality threshold and the strictest error-elimination algorithm, was used for CDR3 identification, clonotype clustering and error correction. A nonparametric unseen species model using Euler transformation provided a lower-bound estimate of total TCR beta diversity. TCRdb ran its own pipeline on the public reads, namely fastp trimming at Q25 and MiXCR clone calling, and kept in-frame beta chains. Rows are unified per CDR3 protein, each entry keeping the most common DNA and genes. The V and J calls were determined by TCRdb, not by the authors. The sample includes around 2 million distinct CDR3 sequences, with about two fifths observed a single time. The leading ten clones occupy 23% of the sample.

The CDR3 numbers 17 residues from cysteine through phenylalanine. Of all the DNA, just the CDR3 is kept, 51 bases in frame from base 1. Unmatched junction bases come to 12, with V trimmed by 1 base and J by 2 bases. CDR1 and CDR2, per the germline V gene (reference sequence), are DFQATT and SNEGSKA. Sequencing input: blood. The clonotype originates from a human donor in good health. This chain joins TRBV20-1 to TRBJ1-1; 8 bases in the middle match TRBD1. The DNA sequence reads TGCAGTGCTAGAGGAGGGCAGGGGGCCTGGCTCAACACTGAAGCTTTCTTT. The encoded protein is CSARGGQGAWLNTEAFF.